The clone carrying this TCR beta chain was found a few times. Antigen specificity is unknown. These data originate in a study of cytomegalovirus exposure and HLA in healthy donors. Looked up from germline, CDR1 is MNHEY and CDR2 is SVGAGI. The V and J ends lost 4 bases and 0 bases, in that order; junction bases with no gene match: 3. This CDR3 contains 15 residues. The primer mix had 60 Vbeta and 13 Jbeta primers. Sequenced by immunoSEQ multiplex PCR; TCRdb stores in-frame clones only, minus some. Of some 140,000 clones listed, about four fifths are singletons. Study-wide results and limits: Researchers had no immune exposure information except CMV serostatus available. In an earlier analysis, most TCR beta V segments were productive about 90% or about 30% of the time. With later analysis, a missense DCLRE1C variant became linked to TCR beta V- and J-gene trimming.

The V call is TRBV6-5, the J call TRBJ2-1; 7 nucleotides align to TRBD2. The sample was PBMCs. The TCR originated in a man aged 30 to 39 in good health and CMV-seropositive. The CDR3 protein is CASSSGGSSYNEQFF. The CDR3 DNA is TGTGCCAGCAGTTCCGGCGGGAGCTCCTACAATGAGCAGTTCTTC.